This T cell receptor (beta chain) was captured by sequencing in a study of cytomegalovirus exposure and HLA in healthy donors. CDR3 length: 17 amino acids. Looked up from germline, CDR1 is GTSNPN and CDR2 is SVGIG (reference sequence). V lost 0 bases and J lost 2, with 17 bases in between. Measured with immunoSEQ multiplex PCR; TCRdb has only the in-frame clones, and not every one. The sample records 100,000 to 150,000 clones, over 85% being singletons. What was sequenced was PBMCs. The TCR was taken from a woman aged 18 to 35 in good health and CMV-seronegative. The rearrangement joins TRBV30 to TRBJ2-1; D is possibly TRBD2 (6 bases). DNA of the CDR3: TGTGCCTGGAGTGTCGACTGGACTCGGGGGACCTACAATGAGCAGTTCTTC. Translated: CAWSVDWTRGTYNEQFF.